A single T cell receptor (beta chain) is shown here with its context. Its antigen is undetermined. These data come from a study of a mutant IDH1 vaccine in newly diagnosed glioma. Assay used: immunoSEQ multiplex PCR; TCRdb lists only in-frame clones, some missing. The data show around 33,000 clones, with 80% to 90% seen just once and 12% held by the top ten. The germline V gene has CDR1 MNHEY and CDR2 SMNVEV (reference sequence). Unmatched junction bases numbered 6, after V lost 7 bases and J lost 4 bases. CDR3 length: 15 amino acids. Described time point: week 47, end of study. Each dose delivered 300 ug of mutant IDH1 20-mer peptide subcutaneously with imiquimod.

V and J are TRBV27 and TRBJ1-5; 11 positions match TRBD1. The source was PBMCs, collected from a glioma patient whose treatment included an IDH1 peptide vaccine. This sequence originates from a woman in her 30s with glioma. The CDR3 sequence: CASTPGTGGNQPQHF. In DNA, the CDR3 is TGTGCCAGCACCCCCGGGACAGGGGGAAATCAGCCCCAGCATTTT.